This passage covers 8 T cell receptor beta chains from one sample sequenced in a study of CD8 T cells in Susac syndrome. The RNA, about 0.5 to 1 ug, was put through reverse transcription using random hexamers. Using its own MiXCR run on the immunoSEQ multiplex PCR reads, TCRdb lists one record per CDR3 protein. Counted here are about 130,000 distinct CDR3 sequences, around 91% occurring once; the ten biggest clones make up 0.2% to 0.25%. The sample taken for sequencing was CD8+ T cells from PBMCs. The receptors were sampled from a human donor with multiple sclerosis.

The chain employs TRBV19 and TRBJ2-1; D could derive from TRBD1 or TRBD2 (5 bases each). Germline V gene sequence: CDR1 LNHDA, CDR2 SQIVND (reference sequence). With 5 bases removed from V and 2 bases from J, the gap between germline ends came to 13 bases. The CDR3 is 15 amino acids. The CDR3 is CASSVWGSPYNEQFF. CDR3 DNA: TGTGCCAGTAGTGTGTGGGGGAGCCCCTACAATGAGCAGTTCTTC.

The rearrangement joins TRBV5-1 to TRBJ1-4, with TRBD1 matching 9 bases. CDR1 is SGHRS and CDR2 is YFSETQ in the germline V gene. There are 15 residues in the CDR3. V gave up 2 bases and J gave up 5 bases; unmatched junction bases: 4. Here the CDR3 DNA reads TGCGCCAGCAGCTTCCGGACAGGGGAGAATGAAAAACTGTTTTTT. It translates to CASSFRTGENEKLFF. Full variable domain (outside the CDR3, taken from reference TRBV5-1 and TRBJ1-4): KAGVTQTPRYLIKTRGQQVTLSCSPISGHRSVSWYQQTPGQGLQFLFEYFSETQRNKGNFPGRFSGRQFSNSRSEMNVSTLELGDSALYLCASSFRTGENEKLFFGSGTQLSVL.

On this clonotype itself: Its ends do not fully match the called genes, so a read error is possible. V and J are TRBV29-1 and TRBJ1-2; D remains ambiguous. The CDR3 has 14 amino acids. Germline V lookup: CDR1 SQVTM, CDR2 ANQGSEA. CDR3 DNA: TGCGGCGTTGATCTAGGCACCCCAACGGATGGCTACACCTTC. Encoded protein: CGVDLGTPTDGYTF.

The genes are TRBV7-9 and TRBJ1-1, with D perhaps TRBD1 (6 bases). Germline assignment: CDR1 SEHNR and CDR2 FQNEAQ (reference sequence). This CDR3 has 15 residues. Trimming removed 3 bases at V and 1 base at J, with 12 bases between. The CDR3 spells CASSFEQGENTEAFF. As DNA, the CDR3 is TGTGCCAGCAGCTTCGAACAGGGAGAGAACACTGAAGCTTTCTTT. Combining the CDR3 with reference TRBV7-9 and TRBJ1-1 gives the whole variable domain DTGVSQNPRHKITKRGQNVTFRCDPISEHNRLYWYRQTLGQGPEFLTYFQNEAQLEKSRLLSDRFSAERPKGSFSTLEIQRTEQGDSAMYLCASSFEQGENTEAFFGQGTRLTVV.

The V and J genes are TRBV28 and TRBJ2-7; tentatively, D is TRBD1 or TRBD2 (6 bases each). V was trimmed by 4 bases and J by 3 bases, leaving 13 bases between them. The CDR3 sequence is 14 residues long. Per germline, CDR1 MDHEN and CDR2 SYDVKM. The CDR3 bases are TGTGCCAGCAGTTGGGGGCAGGACTACTACGAGCAGTACTTC. Translating gives CASSWGQDYYEQYF. Full variable domain (remainder filled in from reference TRBV28 and TRBJ2-7): DVKVTQSSRYLVKRTGEKVFLECVQDMDHENMFWYRQDPGLGLRLIYFSYDVKMKEKGDIPEGYSVSREKKERFSLILESASTNQTSMYLCASSWGQDYYEQYFGPGTRLTVT.

The rearrangement uses TRBV11-3 and TRBJ1-1; D possibly corresponds to TRBD1 (5 bases). The CDR3 extends over 12 amino acids. Germline V gives CDR1 SGHNT, CDR2 YENEEA. The ends were cut back, 3 bases at V and 4 bases at J, with 6 bases in the middle. The CDR3 DNA is TGTGCCAGCAGCTTGGGACCCACTGAAGCTTTCTTT. This sequence encodes CASSLGPTEAFF.

This chain links TRBV28 with TRBJ1-5, with 8 bases lining up with TRBD1. Germline V gene sequence: CDR1 MDHEN, CDR2 SYDVKM. J was trimmed by 1 base and V by 3 bases; bases with no gene match: 8. This CDR3 comprises 17 residues. This chain's CDR3 is CASSFGGTGQSNQPQHF. In nucleotides, the CDR3 is TGTGCCAGCAGTTTTGGGGGGACAGGACAGAGCAATCAGCCCCAGCATTTT.

This chain joins TRBV27 and TRBJ1-1; 7 nucleotides match TRBD1. V trimming: 6 bases; J trimming: 10 bases; junction bases outside the gene matches: 14. Germline V CDR1 and CDR2: MNHEY, SMNVEV (reference sequence). This CDR3 contains 14 residues. The CDR3 is CASSLLDRPEGAFF. The CDR3 nucleotides read TGTGCCAGCAGCCTCTTGGACAGGCCTGAGGGAGCTTTCTTT.